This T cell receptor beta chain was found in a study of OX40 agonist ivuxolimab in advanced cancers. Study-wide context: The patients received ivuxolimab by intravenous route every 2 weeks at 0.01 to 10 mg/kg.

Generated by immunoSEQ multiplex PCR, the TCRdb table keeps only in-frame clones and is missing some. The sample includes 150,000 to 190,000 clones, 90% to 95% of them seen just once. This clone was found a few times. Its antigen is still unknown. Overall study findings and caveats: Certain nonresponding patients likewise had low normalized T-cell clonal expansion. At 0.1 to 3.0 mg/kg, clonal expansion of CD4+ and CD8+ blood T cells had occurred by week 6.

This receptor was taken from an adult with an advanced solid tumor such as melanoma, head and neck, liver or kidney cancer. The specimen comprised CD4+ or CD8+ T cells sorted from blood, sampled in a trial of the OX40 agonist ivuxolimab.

The CDR3 loop is CASSVAGGALKTQYF. The CDR3 coding sequence is TGTGCCAGCAGCGTAGCGGGAGGGGCCCTTAAGACCCAGTACTTC. The chain couples TRBV6-1 to TRBJ2-5, with TRBD2 matching over 11 bases. The germline V gene encodes CDR1 MNHNS and CDR2 SASEGT. The CDR3 consists of 15 residues. Trimming removed 6 bases from V and 6 bases from J; junction bases left unmatched: 9.